This TCR beta chain was sequenced during a study of breast tumors, draining lymph nodes, adjacent tissues. Axillary draining lymph nodes of breast cancer patients supplied the node samples. TCRdb recomputed calls from the multiplex PCR reads with MiXCR, one row per CDR3 protein. The table lists 100,000 to 150,000 distinct CDR3 sequences, about 22% of them singletons, with roughly 2.5% in the top ten. This CDR3 spans 17 amino acids. Trimming took 0 bases from V and 2 from J; bases not matched to a gene: 4. Germline V CDR1 and CDR2: SGDLS, YYNGEE. Whole-study results and caveats: Tumor repertoires ranked between lymph nodes and nontumor tissue in diversity, with V and J gene preferences. The data were judged consistent with most tumor T cells coming from lymph node and expanding in tumor. The lymph node origin of tumor T cells was framed as consistent with a hypothesis, not demonstrated.

Many counts were recorded for this clonotype. Its antigen is currently unknown. The receptor was isolated from a female donor with breast cancer. Some clones in this sample may be carry-over from other donors' samples. Sample: axillary lymph node tissue. The chain joins TRBV9 to TRBJ2-3; 12 nucleotides align to TRBD2. CDR3 DNA: TGTGCCAGCAGCGTAGGGACTAGCGGGATGAACACAGATACGCAGTATTTT. Residues: CASSVGTSGMNTDTQYF.